A single sample gave rise to the 5 T cell receptor beta chains below, sequenced in a study of CD8 T cells in Susac syndrome. Reverse transcription of about 0.5 to 1 ug RNA used random hexamers. TCRdb re-called the immunoSEQ multiplex PCR reads with MiXCR, one entry per CDR3 protein. The data show 200,000 to 300,000 distinct CDR3 sequences, around 95% seen once. The sequencing input was CD4+ T cells from PBMCs. The receptor set was obtained from a human donor with multiple sclerosis.

The V and J genes are TRBV9 and TRBJ2-1, with D tentatively TRBD1 or TRBD2 (5 bases each). CDR1 and CDR2 (germline): SGDLS, YYNGEE. The V and J ends lost 9 bases and 5 bases respectively, with 15 bases between them. The CDR3 length is 13 residues. The CDR3: CATSGTGDNEQFF. As DNA, the CDR3 is TGTGCCACCTCCGGGACGGGCGACAATGAGCAGTTCTTC. Looking up the rest from reference TRBV9 and TRBJ2-1 gives the full variable domain: DSGVTQTPKHLITATGQRVTLRCSPRSGDLSVYWYQQSLDQGLQFLIQYYNGEERAKGNILERFSAQQFPDLHSELNLSSLELGDSALYFCATSGTGDNEQFFGPGTRLTVL.

The chain couples TRBV6-5 to TRBJ2-7; TRBD1 aligns across 8 bases. Trimming removed 6 bases from V and 5 bases from J; junction bases left unmatched: 9. The CDR3 length is 14 residues. Germline V gene lookup returns CDR1 MNHEY and CDR2 SVGAGI. CDR3 in DNA: TGTGCCAGCAGCCGGGGACAGGAAGAGCACGAGCAGTACTTC. This sequence encodes CASSRGQEEHEQYF.

The V and J genes are TRBV29-1 and TRBJ2-1; 7 bases are shared with TRBD2. Germline lookup yields CDR1 SQVTM and CDR2 ANQGSEA. V lost 1 base, J lost 9 bases, and 9 bases stayed unmatched. The CDR3 consists of 14 residues. In nucleotides, the CDR3 is TGCAGCGTTGAAGGAGGGAGGGGAAGGTTTGAGCAGTTCTTC. It is translated as CSVEGGRGRFEQFF.

The V call is TRBV6-4, the J call TRBJ2-5, with D hard to call. The CDR3 sequence is 13 residues long. V lost 3 bases and J 1 base, leaving 6 bases between the germline ends. Germline V gene lookup returns CDR1 MRHNA and CDR2 SNTAGT. CDR3 DNA: TGTGCCAGCAGTGATGTTGTCCAAGAGACCCAGTACTTC. Its translation is CASSDVVQETQYF.

CDR3 nucleotide sequence: TGTGCCAGCAATGAGAGGGGGAGTCAGTATTTT. Amino acid sequence: CASNERGSQYF. The rearrangement joins TRBV28 to TRBJ2-3, with a possible D match to TRBD1 (6 bases). There are 11 residues in the CDR3. Germline CDR1 is MDHEN and CDR2 is SYDVKM. V was pared by 7 bases and J by 12 bases, with 14 bases between.